The rows below give T cell receptor beta chains drawn from one sample of a study of chemoradiotherapy in HPV16-positive cancers. Assay used: immunoSEQ multiplex PCR; TCRdb lists only in-frame clones, some missing. The repertoire holds some 10,000 clones, with roughly three quarters as singletons. The material sequenced was tumor tissue, taken from a patient who underwent chemoradiotherapy. These receptors came from a human donor with HPV-associated anogenital cancer. CDR3s include the opening cysteine and the closing phenylalanine or tryptophan. The order of the fields is V gene, clone size, D gene, J gene, CDR3 protein, CDR3 DNA. The D gene is left open where the match is weak. Rows give clone size only sometimes, using once, few, many, or a class for an expanded clone.

TRBV7-3,-,TRBD1,TRBJ2-1,CASSSGTGVYNEQFF,TGTGCCAGCAGCTCCGGGACAGGGGTCTACAATGAGCAGTTCTTC
TRBV5-1,-,-,TRBJ2-5,CASSSLESLGTQYF,TGCGCCAGCTCATCCCTTGAGTCTCTTGGGACCCAGTACTTC
TRBV7-9,few,-,TRBJ1-5,CASSLGGWNQPQHF,TGTGCCAGCAGCTTAGGGGGTTGGAATCAGCCCCAGCATTTT
TRBV18,few,TRBD2,TRBJ2-3,CASSSGGGKATDTQYF,TGTGCCAGCTCATCGGGCGGGGGAAAAGCAACAGATACGCAGTATTTT
TRBV4-2,-,-,TRBJ1-1,CASSHLDRNTEAFF,TGTGCCAGCAGCCATCTGGACAGAAACACTGAAGCTTTCTTT
TRBV4-1,-,-,TRBJ2-3,CASSPDRSTDTQYF,TGCGCCAGCAGCCCGGACAGAAGCACAGATACGCAGTATTTT
TRBV5-4,-,-,TRBJ2-1,CASSSGRAYNEQFF,TGTGCCAGCAGCTCCGGACGGGCTTACAATGAGCAGTTCTTC
TRBV6-6,-,-,TRBJ2-4,CASSYATIQYF,TGTGCCAGCAGTTACGCCACCATTCAGTACTTC
TRBV7-2,-,-,TRBJ2-1,CASSPRVFINNEQFF,TGTGCCAGCAGCCCCAGGGTTTTCATAAACAATGAGCAGTTCTTC
TRBV7-2,few,TRBD2,TRBJ2-1,CASSQRTSSYNEQFF,TGTGCCAGCAGCCAGAGGACTAGCTCCTACAATGAGCAGTTCTTC
TRBV18,-,TRBD1,TRBJ2-1,CASSPLSGTGNRYNEQFF,TGTGCCAGCTCACCACTCTCCGGGACAGGGAATCGGTACAATGAGCAGTTCTTC
TRBV7-6,-,TRBD1,TRBJ2-7,CASSRDRAEQYF,TGTGCCAGCAGCCGAGACAGGGCCGAGCAGTACTTC
TRBV18,-,-,TRBJ2-5,CASSPTGETQYF,TGTGCCAGCTCACCAACCGGGGAGACCCAGTACTTC
TRBV7-3,medium-sized,-,TRBJ1-1,CASSLTVRGEAFF,TGTGCCAGCAGCTTAACAGTCCGGGGTGAAGCTTTCTTT
TRBV7-2,-,-,TRBJ2-1,CASSLAASDYNEQFF,TGTGCCAGCAGCTTAGCGGCTAGCGACTACAATGAGCAGTTCTTC
TRBV5-4,once,-,TRBJ2-3,CASSFSTDTQYF,TGTGCCAGCAGTTTTAGCACAGATACGCAGTATTTT
TRBV19,-,TRBD2,TRBJ2-4,CASRAGTSDKNIQYF,TGTGCCAGTAGAGCCGGGACTAGCGATAAAAACATTCAGTACTTC
TRBV9,-,-,TRBJ2-3,CASSVAQGGPTDTQYF,TGTGCCAGCAGCGTAGCCCAGGGGGGCCCGACAGATACGCAGTATTTT
TRBV12-5,-,TRBD2,TRBJ2-1,CASARGGAYNEQFF,TGTGCTAGTGCCCGCGGGGGGGCCTACAATGAGCAGTTCTTC